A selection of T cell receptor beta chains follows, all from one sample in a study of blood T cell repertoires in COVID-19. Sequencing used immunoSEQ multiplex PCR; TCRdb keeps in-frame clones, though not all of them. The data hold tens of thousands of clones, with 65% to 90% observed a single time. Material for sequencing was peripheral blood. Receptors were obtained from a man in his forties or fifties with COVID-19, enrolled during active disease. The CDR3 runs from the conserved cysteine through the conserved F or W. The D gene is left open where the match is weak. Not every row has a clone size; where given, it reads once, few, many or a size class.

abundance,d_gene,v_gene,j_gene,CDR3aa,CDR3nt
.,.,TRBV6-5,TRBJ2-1,CASSYSRTSVYNEQFF,TGTGCCAGCAGTTACTCGAGAACCTCGGTCTACAATGAGCAGTTCTTC
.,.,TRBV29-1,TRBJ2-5,CSVDPGGTQYF,TGCAGCGTTGACCCCGGTGGGACCCAGTACTTC
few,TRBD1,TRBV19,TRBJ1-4,CASSRRQGTNEKLFF,TGTGCCAGTAGTAGAAGACAGGGGACTAATGAAAAACTGTTTTTT
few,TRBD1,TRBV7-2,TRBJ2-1,CASSERGQGGDEQFF,TGTGCCAGCAGCGAGAGAGGACAGGGGGGCGATGAGCAGTTCTTC
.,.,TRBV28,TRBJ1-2,CASSPSSDRIFYGYTF,TGTGCCAGCAGTCCATCCTCGGACAGAATCTTCTATGGCTACACCTTC
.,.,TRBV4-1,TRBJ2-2,CASSQDPARIFDGELFF,TGCGCCAGCAGCCAAGATCCGGCTAGAATATTCGACGGGGAGCTGTTTTTT
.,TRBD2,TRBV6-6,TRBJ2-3,CASRLAGGETDTQYF,TGTGCCAGCAGGCTAGCGGGAGGGGAAACAGATACGCAGTATTTT
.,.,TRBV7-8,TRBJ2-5,CASSLVGGKGLETQYF,TGTGCCAGCAGCTTAGTCGGGGGAAAGGGGTTGGAGACCCAGTACTTC
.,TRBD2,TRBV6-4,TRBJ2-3,CASSTSGSTDTQYF,TGTGCCAGCAGCACTAGCGGGAGCACAGATACGCAGTATTTT
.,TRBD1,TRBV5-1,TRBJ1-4,CASSLSGQRNEKLFF,TGCGCCAGCAGCTTGTCGGGACAGCGTAATGAAAAACTGTTTTTT
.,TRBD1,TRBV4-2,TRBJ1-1,CASSQEGLGQGVGGTEAFF,TGTGCCAGCAGCCAAGAAGGATTGGGACAGGGGGTTGGTGGCACTGAAGCTTTCTTT
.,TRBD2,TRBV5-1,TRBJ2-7,CASSLRGLADYEQYF,TGCGCCAGCAGCTTGCGTGGACTAGCGGACTACGAGCAGTACTTC
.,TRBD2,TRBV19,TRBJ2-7,CASSAYGGAYEQYF,TGTGCCAGTAGCGCCTACGGGGGGGCCTACGAGCAGTACTTC
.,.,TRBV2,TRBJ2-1,CASGTIYNEQFF,TGTGCCAGCGGGACAATCTACAATGAGCAGTTCTTC
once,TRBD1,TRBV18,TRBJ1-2,CASSKTGLLGGYTF,TGTGCCAGCTCAAAGACAGGGCTTCTTGGAGGCTACACCTTC
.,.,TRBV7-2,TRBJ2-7,CASSVGSGLPYF,TGTGCCAGCAGCGTCGGCTCGGGACTTCCGTACTTC
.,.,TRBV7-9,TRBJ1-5,CASSPAQGQPQHF,TGTGCCAGCAGCCCGGCGCAGGGCCAGCCCCAGCATTTT
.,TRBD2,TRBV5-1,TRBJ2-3,CASSLRLATSTDTQYF,TGCGCCAGCAGCTTACGACTAGCGACTAGCACAGATACGCAGTATTTT
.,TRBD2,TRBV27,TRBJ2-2,CASSPPGTSGTGELFF,TGTGCCAGCAGTCCACCCGGGACTAGCGGGACCGGGGAGCTGTTTTTT
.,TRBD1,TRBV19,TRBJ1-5,CASSIGTGKGQPQHF,TGTGCCAGTAGTATAGGGACAGGGAAAGGTCAGCCCCAGCATTTT
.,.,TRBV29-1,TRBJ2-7,CSVENSWEFF,TGCAGCGTTGAGAATAGCTGGGAGTTCTTC
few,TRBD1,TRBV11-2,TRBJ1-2,CASSLTQGNTYGYTF,TGTGCCAGCAGCTTAACACAGGGGAATACCTATGGCTACACCTTC
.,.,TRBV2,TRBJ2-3,CASSEVGLAGRDTQYF,TGTGCCAGCAGTGAAGTAGGACTCGCCGGTAGGGATACGCAGTATTTT
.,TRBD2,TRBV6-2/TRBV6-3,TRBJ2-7,CASSFGLAGAEQYF,TGTGCCAGCAGCTTTGGACTAGCGGGAGCCGAGCAGTACTTC
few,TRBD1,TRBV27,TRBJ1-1,CASSPRQGNEAFF,TGTGCCAGCAGTCCGCGACAGGGTAATGAAGCTTTCTTT
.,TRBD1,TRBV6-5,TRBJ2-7,CASSYSQGRGKEQYF,TGTGCCAGCAGTTACTCACAGGGGAGAGGGAAAGAGCAGTACTTC
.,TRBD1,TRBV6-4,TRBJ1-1,CASSSGTENTEAFF,TGTGCCAGCAGTTCTGGGACAGAGAACACTGAAGCTTTCTTT
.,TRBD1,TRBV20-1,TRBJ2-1,CSASTGYEQFF,TGCAGTGCGTCGACAGGGTATGAGCAGTTCTTC
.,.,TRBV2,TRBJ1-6,CASSGDSNSPLHF,TGTGCCAGCAGTGGCGACAGTAATTCACCCCTCCACTTT
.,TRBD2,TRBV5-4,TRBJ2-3,CASRLSGSRTDTQYF,TGTGCCAGCAGACTGAGCGGGAGTCGGACAGATACGCAGTATTTT
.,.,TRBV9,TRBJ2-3,CASSVDEGTDTQYF,TGTGCCAGCAGCGTAGACGAGGGCACAGATACGCAGTATTTT
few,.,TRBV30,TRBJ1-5,CAWAAGVNQPQHF,TGTGCCTGGGCCGCGGGGGTCAATCAGCCCCAGCATTTT
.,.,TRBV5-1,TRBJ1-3,CASSLGSGNTIYF,TGCGCCAGCAGCTTGGGAAGCGGAAACACCATATATTTT
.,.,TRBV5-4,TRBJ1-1,CASSLPQGGTEAFF,TGTGCCAGCAGCTTACCGCAGGGTGGCACTGAAGCTTTCTTT
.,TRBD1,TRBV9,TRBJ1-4,CASSFSGTGNEKLFF,TGTGCCAGCAGCTTCTCCGGGACAGGAAATGAAAAACTGTTTTTT
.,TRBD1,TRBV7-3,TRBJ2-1,CASSLGQGIGKGEQFF,TGTGCCAGCAGCTTGGGACAGGGGATAGGTAAGGGTGAGCAGTTCTTC
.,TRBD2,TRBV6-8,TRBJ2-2,CASIWREGTGELFF,TGTGCCAGCATTTGGCGGGAGGGCACCGGGGAGCTGTTTTTT